This TCR beta chain is from a study of CD8 T cells in Susac syndrome. The RNA input was roughly 0.45 to 1 ug, and it was reverse transcribed with random hexamers. TCRdb re-called the immunoSEQ multiplex PCR reads with MiXCR, one entry per CDR3 protein. Here the sample spans about 210,000 distinct CDR3 sequences, 95% being singletons. Study results and caveats: It was acknowledged by the study that relatively few individuals were included in its TCR sequencing and HLA analysis.

The CD8+ and CD4+ T cells were isolated magnetically using a negative isolation approach, whereas the TEMRA cells were enriched by FACS. Concerning this clonotype: The target antigen is unknown.

V shed 4 bases and J shed 1 base, with 16 bases lying between them. The length of the CDR3 is 16 residues. Germline V gene lookup returns CDR1 KGHSH and CDR2 LQKENI. This clonotype originated in a human donor with multiple sclerosis. The chain couples TRBV18 to TRBJ1-1; D not certain. The sequencing input was CD4+ T cells from PBMCs. The CDR3 loop is CASSQRREWSNTEAFF. DNA for the CDR3: TGTGCCAGCTCACAACGGAGGGAATGGTCGAACACTGAAGCTTTCTTT.